The 18 T cell receptor beta chains listed next were all sequenced from one sample in a study of shared clonotypes between healthy human individuals. TCRdb's table, derived via immunoSEQ multiplex PCR, lists solely in-frame clones and lacks some. The sample contains hundreds of thousands of clones, 73% of which appear only once. Sequenced sample: memory CD4+ T cells sorted from blood. Subset reported: CD45RA-negative fraction. The receptors come from a woman aged 25 to 39 in good health.

This clone was counted many times. This chain connects TRBV5-5 to TRBJ2-1, with D perhaps TRBD2 (6 bases). The CDR3 runs 15 residues. The germline V and J ends were trimmed by 3 bases and 7 bases, with 17 bases remaining between them. CDR1 and CDR2 from the germline V gene are SGHKS and YYEKEE (reference sequence). CDR3 in amino acids: CASSSTPTSHNEQFF. The CDR3, as DNA: TGTGCCAGCAGCTCAACGCCGACTAGTCATAATGAGCAGTTCTTC.

The CDR3 reads CASSGPVGGAYEQYF. The CDR3 DNA reads TGTGCCAGCAGCGGACCTGTAGGTGGGGCCTACGAGCAGTACTTC. This chain uses TRBV28 with TRBJ2-7; D is ambiguous. The V end was cut by 6 bases, the J end by 2 bases, with 17 bases between. CDR1 is MDHEN and CDR2 is SYDVKM in the germline V gene. The CDR3 extends over 15 amino acids.

The chain links TRBV28 to TRBJ1-2; possibly TRBD1 for D (6 bases). With 5 bases removed from V and 7 bases from J, the gap between germline ends came to 17 bases. The germline V gene has CDR1 MDHEN and CDR2 SYDVKM. This CDR3 is 14 amino acids long. This chain's CDR3 is CASSLAAGGGGYTF. DNA of the CDR3: TGTGCCAGCAGTCTCGCCGCGGGGGGCGGTGGCTACACCTTC.

The chain recombines TRBV13 with TRBJ2-7; D possibly corresponds to TRBD1 (6 bases). Trimming removed 5 bases from V and 3 bases from J, with 17 bases in between. CDR3 length equals 15 residues. Germline V gene sequence: CDR1 PRHDT, CDR2 FYEKMQ (reference sequence). DNA for the CDR3: TGTGCCAGCAGCGTCCGCAGGGGTTTGAACTACGAGCAGTACTTC. Translated, it gives CASSVRRGLNYEQYF.

The chain employs TRBV5-1 and TRBJ2-1; 7 positions agree with TRBD2. Germline trimming cut 3 bases from V and 4 bases from J; bases unmatched to any gene: 4. There are 14 residues in the CDR3. CDR1 and CDR2 (germline): SGHRS, YFSETQ. The CDR3 here is CASSSLGGYNEQFF. The CDR3 region has the DNA TGCGCCAGCAGCTCCTTGGGGGGGTACAATGAGCAGTTCTTC.

This clone occurred a few times. V is TRBV6-1 and J is TRBJ1-3; D may be TRBD1 (6 bases). Looked up from germline, CDR1 is MNHNS and CDR2 is SASEGT. This CDR3 has 16 residues. The V gene lost 3 bases and the J gene lost 0 bases, with 12 bases spanning the gap. As DNA, the CDR3 is TGTGCCAGCAGTGAGGGGGGGGCCACCTCTGGAAACACCATATATTTT. Protein product: CASSEGGATSGNTIYF.

V and J are TRBV6-5 and TRBJ2-3, with D perhaps TRBD1 (5 bases). The CDR3 extends over 14 amino acids. In germline, CDR1 is MNHEY, CDR2 SVGAGI. V gave up 0 bases and J gave up 3 bases, with 7 bases separating them. CDR3 sequence (DNA): TGTGCCAGCAGTTACTCCCAGGGAACAGATACGCAGTATTTT. Translation: CASSYSQGTDTQYF.

This clone has a single count. Given a much more abundant clone one base away, this may be a read error. This sample also contains other DNA sequences that code for the same CDR3. The chain couples TRBV7-9 to TRBJ1-4, with unresolved D. The V end lost 1 base, the J end lost 1 base, and 4 bases lay between the germline ends. CDR3 length: 14 residues. Germline CDR1 reads SEHNR; CDR2 reads FQNEAQ (reference sequence). The CDR3 region is CASSLGLTNEKLFF. In DNA form, the CDR3 reads TGTGCCAGCAGCTTAGGCTTAACTAATGAAAAACTGTTTTTT. The complete variable domain, with remaining parts taken from reference TRBV7-9 and TRBJ1-4, reads DTGVSQNPRHKITKRGQNVTFRCDPISEHNRLYWYRQTLGQGPEFLTYFQNEAQLEKSRLLSDRFSAERPKGSFSTLEIQRTEQGDSAMYLCASSLGLTNEKLFFGSGTQLSVL.

V and J are TRBV6-1 and TRBJ1-5, with D possibly matching TRBD1 (5 bases). Trimming shortened V by 5 bases and J by 2 bases, and 13 bases separated the two germline ends. CDR1 is MNHNS and CDR2 is SASEGT in the germline V gene. The CDR3 totals 15 residues. The CDR3 reads CASSLQALGNQPQHF. Written as DNA, the CDR3 is TGTGCCAGCAGTCTACAGGCCTTGGGCAATCAGCCCCAGCATTTT.

The chain combines TRBV28 with TRBJ1-1; D unresolved. CDR3 length: 15 residues. The V gene's germline CDR1 is MDHEN and CDR2 SYDVKM. With 6 bases removed from V and 0 bases from J, the gap between germline ends came to 14 bases. For the CDR3, the DNA is TGTGCCAGCAGGATGGTCGGTTCGCTGAACACTGAAGCTTTCTTT. It specifies CASRMVGSLNTEAFF. The full variable domain, its missing parts supplied by reference TRBV28 and TRBJ1-1, is DVKVTQSSRYLVKRTGEKVFLECVQDMDHENMFWYRQDPGLGLRLIYFSYDVKMKEKGDIPEGYSVSREKKERFSLILESASTNQTSMYLCASRMVGSLNTEAFFGQGTRLTVV.

The gene calls are TRBV7-2 and TRBJ2-1; TRBD1 is a possible D gene (6 bases). V shed 3 bases and J shed 6 bases, with 12 bases lying between them. Germline V gene sequence: CDR1 SGHTA, CDR2 FQGNSA. The CDR3 totals 14 residues. The CDR3 reads CASSFQGTTNEQFF. CDR3 coding DNA: TGTGCCAGCAGCTTCCAGGGGACCACCAATGAGCAGTTCTTC.

The chain carries TRBV7-9 and TRBJ1-1; unclear D gene. CDR1 SEHNR and CDR2 FQNEAQ come from the germline V gene (reference sequence). Trimming stripped 5 bases from V and 1 base from J, with 23 bases between. This CDR3 has 18 residues. The CDR3 nucleotides read TGTGCCAGCAGCCTTATGGCTCTCTCTCCGGGGAGGAACACTGAAGCTTTCTTT. It is translated as CASSLMALSPGRNTEAFF.

V is TRBV25-1 and J is TRBJ2-5, with D perhaps matching TRBD1 or TRBD2 (5 bases each). CDR1 MGHDK and CDR2 SYGVNS come from the germline V gene. The CDR3 spans 14 residues. Trimming pared 6 bases from V and 2 bases from J, leaving 13 bases between. The CDR3 bases are TGTGCCAGCAGCGCCCGGGGCAGGCAAGAGACCCAGTACTTC. Its translation is CASSARGRQETQYF.

The rearrangement uses TRBV5-1 and TRBJ2-5; 10 nucleotides match TRBD2. CDR1 is SGHRS, CDR2 YFSETQ, per germline. The ends lost 4 bases at V and 5 bases at J; junction bases unmatched: 8. The CDR3 totals 15 residues. The CDR3 region has the DNA TGCGCCAGCAGCCTCCAAGCGGGAGGGCGGGAGACCCAGTACTTC. This encodes CASSLQAGGRETQYF.

The J gene is TRBJ2-1, the V gene TRBV5-4, with a possible D match to TRBD1 (6 bases). The CDR3 has 16 residues. CDR1 is SGHNT and CDR2 is YYREEE in the germline V gene (reference sequence). V was trimmed by 4 bases and J by 0 bases, leaving 14 bases between them. The CDR3, as DNA: TGTGCCAGCAGCATACCAGGGGCGGGCTCCTACAATGAGCAGTTCTTC. Translation gives CASSIPGAGSYNEQFF.

The gene calls are TRBV10-3 and TRBJ2-7; no clear D gene. This CDR3 is built from 12 residues. V dropped 4 bases and J dropped 1 base, with 5 bases sitting between them. The V gene's germline CDR1 is ENHRY and CDR2 SYGVKD. The CDR3: CAISGFSYEQYF. CDR3 coding DNA: TGTGCCATCAGTGGGTTTTCCTACGAGCAGTACTTC.

The chain combines TRBV28 with TRBJ2-1; 9 nucleotides line up with TRBD2. V shed 5 bases, J shed 3 bases, and the junction held 2 bases outside the gene matches. This CDR3 region has 14 residues. From germline, CDR1 is MDHEN and CDR2 SYDVKM. The CDR3 bases are TGTGCCAGCAGTATAGCGGGAGTCTACAATGAGCAGTTCTTC. Translation gives CASSIAGVYNEQFF. The full variable domain, rest sourced from reference TRBV28 and TRBJ2-1, is DVKVTQSSRYLVKRTGEKVFLECVQDMDHENMFWYRQDPGLGLRLIYFSYDVKMKEKGDIPEGYSVSREKKERFSLILESASTNQTSMYLCASSIAGVYNEQFFGPGTRLTVL.

The chain recombines TRBV5-1 with TRBJ2-7; maybe TRBD2 (6 bases). Trimming took off 5 bases at V and 4 bases at J, with 10 bases between the two ends. This CDR3 is built from 12 residues. Germline V gene lookup returns CDR1 SGHRS and CDR2 YFSETQ. The CDR3 DNA sequence: TGCGCCAGCAGTGTGGGGGGTTACGAGCAGTACTTC. Encoded protein: CASSVGGYEQYF.